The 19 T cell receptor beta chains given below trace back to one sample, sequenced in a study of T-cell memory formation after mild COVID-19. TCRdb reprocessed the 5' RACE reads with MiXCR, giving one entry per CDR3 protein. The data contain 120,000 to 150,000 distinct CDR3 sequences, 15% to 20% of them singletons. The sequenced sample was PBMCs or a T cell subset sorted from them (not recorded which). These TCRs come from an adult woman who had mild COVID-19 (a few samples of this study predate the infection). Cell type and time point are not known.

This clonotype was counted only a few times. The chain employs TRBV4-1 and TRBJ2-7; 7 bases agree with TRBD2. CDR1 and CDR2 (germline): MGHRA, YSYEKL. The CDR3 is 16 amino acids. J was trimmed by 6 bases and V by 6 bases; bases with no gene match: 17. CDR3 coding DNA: TGCGCCAGCAGTCTTAATGCAGCGGGGTACGCCGCCGAGCAGTACTTC. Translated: CASSLNAAGYAAEQYF.

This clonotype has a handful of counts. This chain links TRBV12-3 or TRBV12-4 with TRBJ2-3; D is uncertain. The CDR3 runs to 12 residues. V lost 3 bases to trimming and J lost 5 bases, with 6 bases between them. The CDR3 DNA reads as TGTGCCAGCAGTTTCTGGGAAGATACGCAGTATTTT. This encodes CASSFWEDTQYF.

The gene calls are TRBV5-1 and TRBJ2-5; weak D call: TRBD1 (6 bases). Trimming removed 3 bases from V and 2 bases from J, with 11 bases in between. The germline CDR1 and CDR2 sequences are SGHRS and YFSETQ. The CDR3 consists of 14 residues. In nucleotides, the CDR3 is TGCGCCAGCAGCTCATGGACAGCACAAGAGACCCAGTACTTC. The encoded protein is CASSSWTAQETQYF.

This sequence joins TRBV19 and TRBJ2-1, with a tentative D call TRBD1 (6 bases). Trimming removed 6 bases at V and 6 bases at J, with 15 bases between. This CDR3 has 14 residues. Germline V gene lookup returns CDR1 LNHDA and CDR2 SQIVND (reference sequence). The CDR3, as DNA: TGTGCCAGTAGCCGCCCAAACAGGGTCAATGAGCAGTTCTTC. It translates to CASSRPNRVNEQFF. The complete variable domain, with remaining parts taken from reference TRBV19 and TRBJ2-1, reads DGGITQSPKYLFRKEGQNVTLSCEQNLNHDAMYWYRQDPGQGLRLIYYSQIVNDFQKGDIAEGYSVSREKKESFPLTVTSAQKNPTAFYLCASSRPNRVNEQFFGPGTRLTVL.

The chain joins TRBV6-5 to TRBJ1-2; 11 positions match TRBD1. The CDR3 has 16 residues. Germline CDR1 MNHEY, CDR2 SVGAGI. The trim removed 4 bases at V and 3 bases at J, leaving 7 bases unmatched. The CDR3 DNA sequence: TGTGCCAGCAGTTCACCGGGACAGGGGGATTACTATGGCTACACCTTC. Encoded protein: CASSSPGQGDYYGYTF.

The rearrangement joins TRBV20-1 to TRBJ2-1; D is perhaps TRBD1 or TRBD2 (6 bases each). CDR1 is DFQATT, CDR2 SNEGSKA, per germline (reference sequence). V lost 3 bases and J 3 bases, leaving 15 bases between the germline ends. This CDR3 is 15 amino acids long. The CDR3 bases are TGCAGTGCTAGGTTTGGGGGGCTCTTCTACAATGAGCAGTTCTTC. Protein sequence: CSARFGGLFYNEQFF.

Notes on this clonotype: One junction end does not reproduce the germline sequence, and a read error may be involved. CDR3 sequence: CASSPSDKQGTTF. Here the CDR3 DNA reads TGTGCCAGCTCACCATCGGATAAACAGGGGACCACCTTC. The V gene is TRBV18, the J gene TRBJ2-5; 7 nucleotides match TRBD1. Germline CDR1 is KGHSH and CDR2 is LQKENI. The CDR3 spans 13 residues.

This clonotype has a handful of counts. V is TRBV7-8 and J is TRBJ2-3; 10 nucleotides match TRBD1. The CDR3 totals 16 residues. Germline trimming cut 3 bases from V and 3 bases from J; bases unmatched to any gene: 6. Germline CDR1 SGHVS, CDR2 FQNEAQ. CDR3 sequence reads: CASSFTGTGVTDTQYF. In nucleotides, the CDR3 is TGTGCCAGCAGCTTCACCGGGACAGGGGTGACAGATACGCAGTATTTT.

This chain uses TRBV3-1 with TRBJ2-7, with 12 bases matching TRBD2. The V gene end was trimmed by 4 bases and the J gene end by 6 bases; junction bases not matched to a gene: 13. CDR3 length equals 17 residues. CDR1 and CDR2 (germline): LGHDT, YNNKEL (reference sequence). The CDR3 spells CASSPYPRLAGGLEQYF. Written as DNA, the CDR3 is TGTGCCAGCAGCCCTTACCCCCGCCTAGCGGGAGGGCTCGAGCAGTACTTC.

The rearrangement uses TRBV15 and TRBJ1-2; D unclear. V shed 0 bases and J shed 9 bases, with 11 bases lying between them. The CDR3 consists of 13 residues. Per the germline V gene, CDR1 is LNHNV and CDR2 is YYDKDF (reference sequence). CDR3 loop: CATSRDHGVSYTF. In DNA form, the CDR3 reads TGTGCCACCAGCAGAGATCACGGGGTGAGCTACACCTTC.

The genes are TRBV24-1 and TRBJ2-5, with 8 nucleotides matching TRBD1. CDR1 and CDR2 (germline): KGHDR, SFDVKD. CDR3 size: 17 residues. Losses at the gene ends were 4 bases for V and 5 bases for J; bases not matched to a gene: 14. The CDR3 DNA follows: TGTGCCACCAGTGACCCTGGGACAGGCAACTTTAGGGAGACCCAGTACTTC. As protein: CATSDPGTGNFRETQYF.

The CDR3 region has the DNA TGCGCCAGCAGCCTCCAGACAGGGGGCAGGGAAAAACTGTTTTTT. Translated, it gives CASSLQTGGREKLFF. The chain is built from TRBV5-1 and TRBJ1-4; 10 positions agree with TRBD1. V trimming: 4 bases; J trimming: 8 bases; junction bases outside the gene matches: 8. Germline-derived CDR1 and CDR2 are SGHRS and YFSETQ. The CDR3 covers 15 residues.

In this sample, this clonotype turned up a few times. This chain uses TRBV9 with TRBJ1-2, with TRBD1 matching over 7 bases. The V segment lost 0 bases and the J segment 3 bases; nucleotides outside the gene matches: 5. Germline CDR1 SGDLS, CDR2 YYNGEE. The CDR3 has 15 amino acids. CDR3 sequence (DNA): TGTGCCAGCAGCGTAGCTGGCAGGGGGGACTATGGCTACACCTTC. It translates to CASSVAGRGDYGYTF. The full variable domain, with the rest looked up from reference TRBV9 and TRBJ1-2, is DSGVTQTPKHLITATGQRVTLRCSPRSGDLSVYWYQQSLDQGLQFLIQYYNGEERAKGNILERFSAQQFPDLHSELNLSSLELGDSALYFCASSVAGRGDYGYTFGSGTRLTVV.

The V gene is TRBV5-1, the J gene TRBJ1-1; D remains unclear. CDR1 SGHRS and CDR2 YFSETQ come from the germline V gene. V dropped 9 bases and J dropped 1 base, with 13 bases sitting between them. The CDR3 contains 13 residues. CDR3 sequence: CATRPTSNTEAFF. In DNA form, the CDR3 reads TGCGCCACCAGACCCACTTCGAACACTGAAGCTTTCTTT.

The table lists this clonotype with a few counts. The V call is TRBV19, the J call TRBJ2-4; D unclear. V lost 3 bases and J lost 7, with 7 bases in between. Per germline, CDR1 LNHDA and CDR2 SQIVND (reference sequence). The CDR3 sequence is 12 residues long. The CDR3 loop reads CASSIRENIQYF. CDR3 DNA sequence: TGTGCCAGTAGTATCAGAGAGAACATTCAGTACTTC.

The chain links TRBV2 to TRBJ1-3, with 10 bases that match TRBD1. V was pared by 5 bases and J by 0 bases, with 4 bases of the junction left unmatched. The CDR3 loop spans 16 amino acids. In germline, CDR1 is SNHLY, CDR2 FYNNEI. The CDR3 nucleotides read TGTGCCAGCAGTTATAGACAGGGGGCCTCTGGAAACACCATATATTTT. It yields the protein CASSYRQGASGNTIYF.

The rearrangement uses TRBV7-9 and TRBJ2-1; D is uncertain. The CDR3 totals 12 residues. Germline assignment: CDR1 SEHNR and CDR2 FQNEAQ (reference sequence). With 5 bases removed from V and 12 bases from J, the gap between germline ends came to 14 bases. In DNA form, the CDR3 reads TGTGCCAGCAGCCTTTTAGGCCCTGGGCAGTTCTTC. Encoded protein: CASSLLGPGQFF.

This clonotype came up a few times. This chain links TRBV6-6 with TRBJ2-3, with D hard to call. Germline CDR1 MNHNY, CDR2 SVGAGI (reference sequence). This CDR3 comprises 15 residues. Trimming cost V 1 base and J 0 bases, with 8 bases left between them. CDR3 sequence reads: CASSYFSLSTDTQYF. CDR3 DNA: TGTGCCAGCAGTTACTTCTCCCTAAGCACAGATACGCAGTATTTT.

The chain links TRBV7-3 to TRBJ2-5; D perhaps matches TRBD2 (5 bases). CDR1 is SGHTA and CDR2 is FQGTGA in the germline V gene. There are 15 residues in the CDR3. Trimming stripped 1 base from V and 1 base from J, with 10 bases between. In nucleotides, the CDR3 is TGTGCCAGCAGCTTAAGAGTAGGAGGCCAAGAGACCCAGTACTTC. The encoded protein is CASSLRVGGQETQYF.